A selection of T cell receptor beta chains follows, all from one sample in a study of shared clonotypes between healthy human individuals. Here immunoSEQ multiplex PCR was the method, and the copy in TCRdb shows in-frame clones only, minus some. The sample has some 900,000 clones; roughly 72% are singletons. Input material: memory CD4+ T cells sorted from blood. The receptors stem from a man between 18 and 29 years old in good health. The CDR3 runs from the conserved cysteine through the conserved F or W.

>TRBV5-4
CASSLDAVYEQYF
>TRBV10-2
CASSGVRLQYNEQFF
>TRBV19
CASSMNRGPGANVLTF
>TRBV6-5
CASSLTSSNEQFF
>TRBV7-9
CASSYRVGEQYF
>TRBV5-1
CASSWRWTSGGGEQFF
>TRBV5-6
CASSLGAGGLADTQYF
>TRBV5-6
CASSLGDRHSGANVLTF
>TRBV15
CATSRDFGSETQYF
>TRBV25-1
CASSEHRSEAFF